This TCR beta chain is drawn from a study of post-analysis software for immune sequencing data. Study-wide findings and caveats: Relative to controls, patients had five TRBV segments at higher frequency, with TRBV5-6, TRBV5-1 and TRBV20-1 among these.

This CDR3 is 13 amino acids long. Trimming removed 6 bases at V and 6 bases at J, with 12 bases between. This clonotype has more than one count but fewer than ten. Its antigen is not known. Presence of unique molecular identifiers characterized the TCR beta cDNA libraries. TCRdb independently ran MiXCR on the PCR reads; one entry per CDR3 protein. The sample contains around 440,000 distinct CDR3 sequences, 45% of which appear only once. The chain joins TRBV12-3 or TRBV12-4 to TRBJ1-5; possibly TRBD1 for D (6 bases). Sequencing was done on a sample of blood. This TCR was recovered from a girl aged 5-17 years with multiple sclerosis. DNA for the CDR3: TGTGCCAGCAGCTGGACAGACGGTCAGCCCCAGCATTTT. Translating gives CASSWTDGQPQHF.